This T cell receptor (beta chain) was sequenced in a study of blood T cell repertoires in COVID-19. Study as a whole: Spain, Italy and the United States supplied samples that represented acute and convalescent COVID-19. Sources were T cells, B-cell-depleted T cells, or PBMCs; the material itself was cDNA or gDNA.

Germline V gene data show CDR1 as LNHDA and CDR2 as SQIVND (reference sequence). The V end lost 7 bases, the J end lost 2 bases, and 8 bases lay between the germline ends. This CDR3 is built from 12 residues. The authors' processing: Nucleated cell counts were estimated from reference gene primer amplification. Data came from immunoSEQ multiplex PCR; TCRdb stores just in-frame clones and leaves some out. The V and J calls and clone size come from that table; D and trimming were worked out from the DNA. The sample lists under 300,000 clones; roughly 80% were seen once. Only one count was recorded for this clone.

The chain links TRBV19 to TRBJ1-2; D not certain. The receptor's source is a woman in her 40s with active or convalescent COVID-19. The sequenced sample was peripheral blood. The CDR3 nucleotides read TGTGCCAGTAACGACGGGAACTATGGCTACACCTTC. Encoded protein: CASNDGNYGYTF.